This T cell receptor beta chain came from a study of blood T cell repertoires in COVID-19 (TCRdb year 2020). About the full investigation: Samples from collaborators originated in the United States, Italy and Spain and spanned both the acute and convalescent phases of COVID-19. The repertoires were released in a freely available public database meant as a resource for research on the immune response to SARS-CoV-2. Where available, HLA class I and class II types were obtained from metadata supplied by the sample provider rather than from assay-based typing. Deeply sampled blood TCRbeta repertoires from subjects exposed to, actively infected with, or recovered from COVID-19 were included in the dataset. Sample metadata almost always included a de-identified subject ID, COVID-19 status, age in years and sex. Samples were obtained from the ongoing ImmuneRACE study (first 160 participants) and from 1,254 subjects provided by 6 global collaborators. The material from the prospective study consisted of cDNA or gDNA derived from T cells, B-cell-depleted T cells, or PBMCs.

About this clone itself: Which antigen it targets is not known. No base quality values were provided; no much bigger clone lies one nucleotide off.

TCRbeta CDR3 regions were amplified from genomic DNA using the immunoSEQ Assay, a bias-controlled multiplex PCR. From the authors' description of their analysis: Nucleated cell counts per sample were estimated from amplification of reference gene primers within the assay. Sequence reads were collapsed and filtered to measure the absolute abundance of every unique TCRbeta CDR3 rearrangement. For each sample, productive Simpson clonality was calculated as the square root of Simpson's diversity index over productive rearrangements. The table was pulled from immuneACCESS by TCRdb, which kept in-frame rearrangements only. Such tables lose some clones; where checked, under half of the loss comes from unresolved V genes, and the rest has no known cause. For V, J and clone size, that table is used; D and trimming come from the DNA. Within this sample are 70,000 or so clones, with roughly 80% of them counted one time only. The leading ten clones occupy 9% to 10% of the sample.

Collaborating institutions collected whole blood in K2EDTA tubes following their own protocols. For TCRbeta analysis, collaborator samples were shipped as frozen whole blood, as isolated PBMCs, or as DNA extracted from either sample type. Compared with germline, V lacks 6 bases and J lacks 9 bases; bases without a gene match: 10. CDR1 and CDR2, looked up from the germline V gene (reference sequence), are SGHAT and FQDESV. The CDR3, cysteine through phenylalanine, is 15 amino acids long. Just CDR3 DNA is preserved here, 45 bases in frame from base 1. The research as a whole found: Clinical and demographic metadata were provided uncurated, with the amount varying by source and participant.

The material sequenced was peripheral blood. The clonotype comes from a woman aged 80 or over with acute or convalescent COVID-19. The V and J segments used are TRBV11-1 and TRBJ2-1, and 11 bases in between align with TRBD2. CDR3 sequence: CASSSRLAGQVEQFF. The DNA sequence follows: TGTGCCAGCAGTTCCCGACTAGCGGGGCAGGTTGAGCAGTTCTTC.